The entry below describes one T cell receptor (beta chain). No antigen is known for it. This sample is drawn from a study of siplizumab effects on memory and regulatory T cells. Study conclusions and caveats: Naive or memory phenotype assignment was not possible for roughly 80-97% of proliferating CD4+ or CD8+ clones. Proliferating Tregs in siplizumab cultures were never verified as suppressive. A mean of approximately 70% of mappable alloreactive CD4+ clones were Treg-derived with siplizumab, compared with 25% to 30% in controls. Naive T cells were seemingly more diverse than memory cells, and major contributions to the alloresponse seemed to be made by them.

V was trimmed by 8 bases and J by 4 bases, leaving 23 bases between them. CDR3 length equals 17 residues. Germline V gene sequence: CDR1 LNHDA, CDR2 SQIVND (reference sequence). Profiled with immunoSEQ multiplex PCR; TCRdb holds only in-frame clones, not every one. The table records some 97,000 clones, over 90% of them present only once. Sample: non-Treg CD4+ T cells sorted from blood. The TCR sequence derives from a human donor in good health. This sequence joins TRBV19 and TRBJ2-2, with D possibly TRBD1 on 6 matching bases. CDR3 region: CASRYLGQISGTGELFF. The CDR3, as DNA: TGTGCCAGTCGATACTTAGGACAGATCTCGGGCACCGGGGAGCTGTTTTTT.